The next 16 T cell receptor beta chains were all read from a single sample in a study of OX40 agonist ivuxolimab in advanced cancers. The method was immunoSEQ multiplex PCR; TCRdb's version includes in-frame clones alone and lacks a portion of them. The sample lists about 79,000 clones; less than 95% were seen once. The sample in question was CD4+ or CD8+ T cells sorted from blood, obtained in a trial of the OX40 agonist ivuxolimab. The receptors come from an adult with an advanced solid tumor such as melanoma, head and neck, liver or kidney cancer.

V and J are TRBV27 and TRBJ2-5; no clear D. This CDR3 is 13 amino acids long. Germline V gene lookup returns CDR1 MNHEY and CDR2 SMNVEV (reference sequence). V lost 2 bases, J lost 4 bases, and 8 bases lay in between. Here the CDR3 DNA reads TGTGCCAGCAGTTTAGGTTTGGGAGAGACCCAGTACTTC. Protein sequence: CASSLGLGETQYF.

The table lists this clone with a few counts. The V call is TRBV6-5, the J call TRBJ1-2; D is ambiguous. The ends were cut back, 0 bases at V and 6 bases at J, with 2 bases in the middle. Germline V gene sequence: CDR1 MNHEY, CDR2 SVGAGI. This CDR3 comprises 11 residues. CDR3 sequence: CASSYSNGYTF. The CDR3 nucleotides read TGTGCCAGCAGTTACTCGAATGGCTACACCTTC.

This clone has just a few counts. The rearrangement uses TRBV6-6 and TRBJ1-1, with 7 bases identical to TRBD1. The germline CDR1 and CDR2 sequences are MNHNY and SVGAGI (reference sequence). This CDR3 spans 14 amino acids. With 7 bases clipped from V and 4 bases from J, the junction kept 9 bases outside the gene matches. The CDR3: CASTKGGMVTEAFF. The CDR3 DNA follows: TGTGCCAGCACCAAAGGGGGCATGGTCACTGAAGCTTTCTTT.

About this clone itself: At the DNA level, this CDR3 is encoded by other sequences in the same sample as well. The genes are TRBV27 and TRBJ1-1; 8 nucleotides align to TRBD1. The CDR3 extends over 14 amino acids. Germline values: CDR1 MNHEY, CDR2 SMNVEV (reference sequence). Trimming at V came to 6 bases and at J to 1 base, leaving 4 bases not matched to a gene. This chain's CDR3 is CASSSGQGNTEAFF. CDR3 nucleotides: TGTGCCAGCAGCTCAGGACAGGGGAACACTGAAGCTTTCTTT.

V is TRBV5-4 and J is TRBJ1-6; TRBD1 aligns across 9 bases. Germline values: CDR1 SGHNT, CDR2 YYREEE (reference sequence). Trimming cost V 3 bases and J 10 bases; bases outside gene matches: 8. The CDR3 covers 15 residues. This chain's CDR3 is CASSSGTGSGSPLHF. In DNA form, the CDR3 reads TGTGCCAGCAGCTCGGGGACAGGGTCAGGCTCACCCCTCCACTTT.

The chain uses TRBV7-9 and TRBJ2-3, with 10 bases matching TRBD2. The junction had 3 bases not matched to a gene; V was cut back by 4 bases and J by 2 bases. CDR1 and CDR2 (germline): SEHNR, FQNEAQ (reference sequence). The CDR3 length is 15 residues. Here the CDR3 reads CASSSLAGATDTQYF. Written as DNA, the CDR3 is TGTGCCAGCAGCTCCCTAGCGGGGGCCACAGATACGCAGTATTTT.

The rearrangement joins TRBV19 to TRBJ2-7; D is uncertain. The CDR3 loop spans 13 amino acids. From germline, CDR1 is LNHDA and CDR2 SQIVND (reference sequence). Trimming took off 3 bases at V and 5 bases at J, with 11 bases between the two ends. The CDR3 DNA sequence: TGTGCCAGTAGTATGGGTCAGTCCAACGAGCAGTACTTC. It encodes CASSMGQSNEQYF.

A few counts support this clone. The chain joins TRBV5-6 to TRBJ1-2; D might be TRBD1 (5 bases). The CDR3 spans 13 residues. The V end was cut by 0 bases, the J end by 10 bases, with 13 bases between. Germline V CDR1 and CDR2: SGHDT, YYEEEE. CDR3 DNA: TGTGCCAGCAGCTTGGGCCAGGGAAGAGCCTACACCTTC. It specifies CASSLGQGRAYTF.

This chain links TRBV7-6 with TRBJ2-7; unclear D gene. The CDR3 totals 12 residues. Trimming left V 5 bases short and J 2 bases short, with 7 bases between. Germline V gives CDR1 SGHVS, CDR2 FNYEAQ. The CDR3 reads CASSPGTYEQYF. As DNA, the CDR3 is TGTGCCAGCAGCCCTGGGACCTACGAGCAGTACTTC.

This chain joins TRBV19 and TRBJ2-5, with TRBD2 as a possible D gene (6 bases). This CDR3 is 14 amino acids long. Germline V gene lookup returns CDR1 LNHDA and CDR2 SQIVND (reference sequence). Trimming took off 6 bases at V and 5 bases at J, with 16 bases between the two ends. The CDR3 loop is CASRALGGMETQYF. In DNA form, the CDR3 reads TGTGCCAGTAGAGCCCTCGGGGGTATGGAGACCCAGTACTTC. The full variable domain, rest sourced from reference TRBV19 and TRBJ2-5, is DGGITQSPKYLFRKEGQNVTLSCEQNLNHDAMYWYRQDPGQGLRLIYYSQIVNDFQKGDIAEGYSVSREKKESFPLTVTSAQKNPTAFYLCASRALGGMETQYFGPGTRLLVL.

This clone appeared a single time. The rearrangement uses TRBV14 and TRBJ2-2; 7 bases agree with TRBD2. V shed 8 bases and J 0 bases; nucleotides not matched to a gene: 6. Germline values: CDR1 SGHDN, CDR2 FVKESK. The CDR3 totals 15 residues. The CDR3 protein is CASAPGLTNTGELFF. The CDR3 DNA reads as TGTGCCAGCGCCCCGGGACTAACGAACACCGGGGAGCTGTTTTTT.

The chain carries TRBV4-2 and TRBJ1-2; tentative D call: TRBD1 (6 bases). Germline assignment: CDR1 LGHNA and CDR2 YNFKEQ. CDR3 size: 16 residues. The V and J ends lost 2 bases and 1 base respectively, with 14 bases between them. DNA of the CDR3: TGTGCCAGCAGCCAAACCAGGGGCGCCGATAACTATGGCTACACCTTC. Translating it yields CASSQTRGADNYGYTF.

CDR3 DNA: TGTGCCTGGAGAGTGACAGTGGGCTATGGCTACACCTTC. Protein sequence: CAWRVTVGYGYTF. The chain recombines TRBV30 with TRBJ1-2, with a tentative D call TRBD1 (5 bases). The germline CDR1 and CDR2 sequences are GTSNPN and SVGIG (reference sequence). This CDR3 has 13 amino acids. The ends were cut back, 3 bases at V and 4 bases at J, with 12 bases in the middle.

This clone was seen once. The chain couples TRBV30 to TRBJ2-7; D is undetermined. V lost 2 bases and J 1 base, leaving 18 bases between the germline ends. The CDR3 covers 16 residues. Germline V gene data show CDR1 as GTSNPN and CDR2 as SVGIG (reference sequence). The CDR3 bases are TGTGCCTGGAGTCCCGGTTGGTGGGAAGGGTCCTACGAGCAGTACTTC. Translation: CAWSPGWWEGSYEQYF.

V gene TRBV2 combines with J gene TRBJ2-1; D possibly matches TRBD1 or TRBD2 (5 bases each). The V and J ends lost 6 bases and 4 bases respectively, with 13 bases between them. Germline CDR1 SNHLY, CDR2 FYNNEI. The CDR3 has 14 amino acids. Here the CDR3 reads CASRGRSIYNEQFF. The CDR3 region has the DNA TGTGCCAGCAGGGGACGGTCTATTTACAATGAGCAGTTCTTC.

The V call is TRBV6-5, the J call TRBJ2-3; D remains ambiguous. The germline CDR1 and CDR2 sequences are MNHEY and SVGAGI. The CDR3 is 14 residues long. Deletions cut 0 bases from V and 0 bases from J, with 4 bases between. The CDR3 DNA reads TGTGCCAGCAGTTACTCATCAAGCACAGATACGCAGTATTTT. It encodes CASSYSSSTDTQYF.